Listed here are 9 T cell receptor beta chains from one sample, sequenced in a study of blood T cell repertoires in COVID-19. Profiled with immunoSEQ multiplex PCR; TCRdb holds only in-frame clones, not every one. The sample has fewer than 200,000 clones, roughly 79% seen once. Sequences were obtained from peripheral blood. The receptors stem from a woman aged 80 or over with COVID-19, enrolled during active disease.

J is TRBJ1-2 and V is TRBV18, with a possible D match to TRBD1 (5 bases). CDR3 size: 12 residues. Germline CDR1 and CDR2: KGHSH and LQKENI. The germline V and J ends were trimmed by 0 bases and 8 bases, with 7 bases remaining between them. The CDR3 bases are TGTGCCAGCTCACCACCGGGGGGAGGCTACACCTTC. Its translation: CASSPPGGGYTF.

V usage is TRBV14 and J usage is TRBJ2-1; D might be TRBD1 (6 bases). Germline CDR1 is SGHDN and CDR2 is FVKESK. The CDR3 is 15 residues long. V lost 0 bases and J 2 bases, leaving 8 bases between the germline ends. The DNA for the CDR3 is TGTGCCAGCAGCCAAGAGGGGGACACCTACAATGAGCAGTTCTTC. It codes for CASSQEGDTYNEQFF.

CDR3 coding DNA: TGCAGCGCGCCGGGACAGGGAACAGATACGCAGTATTTT. Residues: CSAPGQGTDTQYF. This sequence joins TRBV29-1 and TRBJ2-3, with 9 bases aligning to TRBD1. Germline V lookup: CDR1 SQVTM, CDR2 ANQGSEA. V lost 7 bases to trimming and J lost 3 bases; unmatched junction nucleotides: 5. CDR3 length: 13 residues.

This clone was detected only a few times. The CDR3 region is CASSQGYSEKLFF. CDR3 nucleotide sequence: TGTGCCAGCAGCCAAGGGTACAGTGAGAAACTGTTTTTT. The chain recombines TRBV3-1 (or the pseudogene TRBV3-2) with TRBJ1-4; D is ambiguous. Deletions cut 1 base from V and 11 bases from J, with 11 bases between. Germline CDR1 LGHDT, CDR2 YNNKEL (reference sequence). This CDR3 is built from 13 residues.

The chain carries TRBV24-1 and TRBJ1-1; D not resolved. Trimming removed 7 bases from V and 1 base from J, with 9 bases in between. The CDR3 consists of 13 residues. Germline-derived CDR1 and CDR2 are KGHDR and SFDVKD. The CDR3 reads CATRKGENTEAFF. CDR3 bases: TGTGCCACCAGGAAGGGAGAGAACACTGAAGCTTTCTTT.

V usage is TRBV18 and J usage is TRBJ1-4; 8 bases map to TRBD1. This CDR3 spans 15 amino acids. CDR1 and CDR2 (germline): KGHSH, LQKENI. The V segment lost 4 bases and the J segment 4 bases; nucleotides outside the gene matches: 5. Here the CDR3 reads CASSLDRGGNEKLFF. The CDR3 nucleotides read TGTGCCAGCTCACTTGACAGGGGTGGTAATGAAAAACTGTTTTTT.

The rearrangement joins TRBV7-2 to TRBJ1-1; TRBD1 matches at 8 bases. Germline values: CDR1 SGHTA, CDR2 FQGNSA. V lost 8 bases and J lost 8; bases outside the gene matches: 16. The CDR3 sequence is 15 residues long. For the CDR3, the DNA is TGTGCCAGCCGATCACAGGGGGTGATTTCTACGGAAGCTTTCTTT. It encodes CASRSQGVISTEAFF.

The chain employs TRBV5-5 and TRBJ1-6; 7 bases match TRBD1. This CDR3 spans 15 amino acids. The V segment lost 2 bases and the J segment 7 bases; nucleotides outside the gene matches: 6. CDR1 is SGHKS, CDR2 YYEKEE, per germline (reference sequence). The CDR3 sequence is CASSFSGGNNSPLHF. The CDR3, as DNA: TGTGCCAGCAGCTTCTCAGGGGGGAACAATTCACCCCTCCACTTT.

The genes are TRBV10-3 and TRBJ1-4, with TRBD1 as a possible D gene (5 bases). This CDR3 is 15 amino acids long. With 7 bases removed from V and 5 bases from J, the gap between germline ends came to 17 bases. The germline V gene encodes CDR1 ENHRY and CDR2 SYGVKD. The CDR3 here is CAIKSGGGENEKLFF. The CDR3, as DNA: TGTGCCATCAAGAGCGGGGGAGGTGAGAATGAAAAACTGTTTTTT.